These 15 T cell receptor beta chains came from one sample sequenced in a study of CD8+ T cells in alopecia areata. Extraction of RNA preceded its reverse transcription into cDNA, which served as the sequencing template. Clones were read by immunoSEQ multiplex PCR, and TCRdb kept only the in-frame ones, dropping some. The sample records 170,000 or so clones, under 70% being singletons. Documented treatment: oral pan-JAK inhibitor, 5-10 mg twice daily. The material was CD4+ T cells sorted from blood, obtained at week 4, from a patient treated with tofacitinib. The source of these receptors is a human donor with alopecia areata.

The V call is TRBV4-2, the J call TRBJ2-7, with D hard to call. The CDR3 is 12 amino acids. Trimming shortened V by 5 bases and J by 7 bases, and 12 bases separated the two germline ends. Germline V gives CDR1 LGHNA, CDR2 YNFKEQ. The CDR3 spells CASSKETYEQYF. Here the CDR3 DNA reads TGTGCCAGCAGCAAGGAGACGTATGAGCAGTACTTC.

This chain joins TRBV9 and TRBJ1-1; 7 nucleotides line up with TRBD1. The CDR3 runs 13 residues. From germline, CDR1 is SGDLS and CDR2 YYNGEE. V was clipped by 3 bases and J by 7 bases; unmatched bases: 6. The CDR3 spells CASSDTGAREAFF. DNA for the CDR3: TGTGCCAGCAGCGATACAGGGGCACGTGAAGCTTTCTTT.

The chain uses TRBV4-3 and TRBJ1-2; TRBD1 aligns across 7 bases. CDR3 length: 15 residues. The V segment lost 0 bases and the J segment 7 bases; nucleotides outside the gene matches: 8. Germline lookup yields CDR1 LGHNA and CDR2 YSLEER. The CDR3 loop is CASSQEWFQGGGYTF. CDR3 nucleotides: TGCGCCAGCAGCCAAGAGTGGTTCCAGGGGGGTGGCTACACCTTC.

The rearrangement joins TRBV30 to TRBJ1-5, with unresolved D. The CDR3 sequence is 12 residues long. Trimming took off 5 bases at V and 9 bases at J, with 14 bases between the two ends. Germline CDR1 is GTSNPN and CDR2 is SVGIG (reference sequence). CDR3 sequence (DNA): TGTGCCTGGGCTACGGGCTCCGGGCCCCAGCATTTT. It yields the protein CAWATGSGPQHF.

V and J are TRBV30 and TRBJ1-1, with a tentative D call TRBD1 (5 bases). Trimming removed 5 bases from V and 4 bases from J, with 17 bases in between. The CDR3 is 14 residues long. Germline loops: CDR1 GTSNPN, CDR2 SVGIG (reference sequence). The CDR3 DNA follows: TGTGCCTGGGGGGGACCGGGAGGAGGCACTGAAGCTTTCTTT. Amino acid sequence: CAWGGPGGGTEAFF.

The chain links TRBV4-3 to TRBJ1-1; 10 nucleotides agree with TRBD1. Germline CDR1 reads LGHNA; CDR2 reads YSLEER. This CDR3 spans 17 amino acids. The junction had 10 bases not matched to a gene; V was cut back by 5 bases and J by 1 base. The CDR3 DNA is TGCGCCAGCAGCACCCGGACAGGGGGAGTTCGGAACACTGAAGCTTTCTTT. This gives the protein CASSTRTGGVRNTEAFF.

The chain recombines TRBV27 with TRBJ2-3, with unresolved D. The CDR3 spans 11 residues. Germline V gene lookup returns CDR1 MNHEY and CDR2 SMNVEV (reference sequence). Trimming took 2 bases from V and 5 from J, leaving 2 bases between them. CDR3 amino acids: CASSLGDTQYF. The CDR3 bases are TGTGCCAGCAGTTTAGGAGATACGCAGTATTTT.

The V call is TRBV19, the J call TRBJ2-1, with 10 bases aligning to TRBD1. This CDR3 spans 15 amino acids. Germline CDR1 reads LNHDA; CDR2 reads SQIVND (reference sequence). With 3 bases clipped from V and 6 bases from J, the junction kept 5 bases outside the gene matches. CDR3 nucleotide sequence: TGTGCCAGTAGTATTCCGGGACAGGGGCGCAATGAGCAGTTCTTC. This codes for CASSIPGQGRNEQFF.

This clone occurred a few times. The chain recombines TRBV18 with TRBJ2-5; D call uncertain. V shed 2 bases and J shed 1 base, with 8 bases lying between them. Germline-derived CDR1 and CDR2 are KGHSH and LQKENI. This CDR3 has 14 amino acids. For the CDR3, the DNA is TGTGCCAGCTCACCAGGACGGGCCCAAGAGACCCAGTACTTC. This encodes CASSPGRAQETQYF.

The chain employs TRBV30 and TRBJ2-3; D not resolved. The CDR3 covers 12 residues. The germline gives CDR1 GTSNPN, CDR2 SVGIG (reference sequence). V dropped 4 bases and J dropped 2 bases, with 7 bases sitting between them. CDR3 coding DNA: TGTGCCTGGACTAGGACCACAGATACGCAGTATTTT. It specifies CAWTRTTDTQYF.

Here the CDR3 reads CACSGTAYEQYF. CDR3 DNA sequence: TGTGCCTGCTCCGGGACAGCCTACGAGCAGTACTTC. The chain combines TRBV30 with TRBJ2-7; TRBD1 matches at 7 bases. Germline-derived CDR1 and CDR2 are GTSNPN and SVGIG (reference sequence). Losses at the gene ends were 6 bases for V and 2 bases for J; bases not matched to a gene: 4. CDR3 size: 12 residues.

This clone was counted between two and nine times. The DNA of the CDR3 is TGTGCCAGCAGCTTGGGGGGGTTGTCGCCACCCCTCCACTTT. Translated: CASSLGGLSPPLHF. The rearrangement joins TRBV5-8 to TRBJ1-6; tentative D call: TRBD1 (5 bases). This CDR3 comprises 14 residues. Germline values: CDR1 SGHTS, CDR2 YDEGEE. With 0 bases removed from V and 11 bases from J, the gap between germline ends came to 12 bases.

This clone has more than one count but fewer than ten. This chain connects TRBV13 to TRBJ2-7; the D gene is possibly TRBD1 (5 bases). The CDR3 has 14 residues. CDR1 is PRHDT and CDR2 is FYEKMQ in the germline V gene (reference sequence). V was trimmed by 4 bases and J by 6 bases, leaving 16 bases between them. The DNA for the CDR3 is TGTGCCAGCAGCTCCAGGGTGGTCGTGGGCGAGCAGTACTTC. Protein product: CASSSRVVVGEQYF.

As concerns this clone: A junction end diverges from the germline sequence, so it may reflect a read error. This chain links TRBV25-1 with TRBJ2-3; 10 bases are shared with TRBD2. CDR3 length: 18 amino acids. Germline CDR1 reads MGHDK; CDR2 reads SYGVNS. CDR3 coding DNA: TGTGCCAGCAGTGAAGTAGCGGGGGGCCCTATTAAAGCAGATACGCGGTATTTT. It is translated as CASSEVAGGPIKADTRYF.

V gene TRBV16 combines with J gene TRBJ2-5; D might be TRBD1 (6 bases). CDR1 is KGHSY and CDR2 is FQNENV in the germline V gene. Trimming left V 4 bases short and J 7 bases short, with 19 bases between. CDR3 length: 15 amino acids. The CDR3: CASSPNLATGRTQYF. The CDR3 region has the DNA TGTGCCAGCAGCCCTAATCTTGCCACAGGGAGGACCCAGTACTTC.